These T cell receptor beta chains were read from a single sample in a study of cytomegalovirus exposure and HLA in healthy donors. Sequencing was performed with immunoSEQ multiplex PCR; in TCRdb, only in-frame clones are kept and a portion is missing. The data show 150,000 to 180,000 clones, roughly 83% seen once. Sequencing was carried out using PBMCs. Receptor source: a man aged 30 to 39 in good health and CMV-seropositive. The CDR3 runs from the conserved cysteine through the conserved F or W. A D gene is named only where the DNA matches it firmly. Not all rows give a size; the values are once, few, many and, for expanded clones, a class.

J | size | V | D | CDR3 | DNA
TRBJ2-7 | . | TRBV29-1 | TRBD1 | CSVETGGSEQYF | TGCAGCGTTGAAACAGGGGGAAGCGAGCAGTACTTC
TRBJ1-4 | . | TRBV19 | TRBD1 | CASNRQGLNEKLFF | TGTGCCAGTAACCGACAGGGGCTTAATGAAAAACTGTTTTTT
TRBJ1-4 | . | TRBV5-4 | TRBD1 | CASSPGTGTLSEKLFF | TGTGCCAGCAGCCCCGGGACAGGGACGTTGAGTGAAAAACTGTTTTTT
TRBJ2-1 | . | TRBV7-9 | TRBD2 | CASSVLAGGNNEQFF | TGTGCCAGCAGCGTCTTAGCGGGAGGGAACAATGAGCAGTTCTTC
TRBJ1-4 | . | TRBV11-2 | . | CASSFSVRGEKLFF | TGTGCCAGCAGCTTTTCGGTCAGGGGCGAAAAACTGTTTTTT
TRBJ2-7 | . | TRBV19 | . | CASSRLSTGQYEQYF | TGTGCCAGTAGTAGATTATCGACAGGCCAATACGAGCAGTACTTC
TRBJ1-5 | . | TRBV18 | TRBD1 | CASSPGQGRSNQPQHF | TGTGCCAGCTCACCGGGACAGGGGCGTAGCAATCAGCCCCAGCATTTT
TRBJ2-3 | . | TRBV5-1 | . | CASSLEGGPGTDTQYF | TGCGCCAGCAGCTTGGAAGGGGGTCCGGGCACAGATACGCAGTATTTT
TRBJ1-2 | . | TRBV7-9 | . | CASSLPRTFPGGYGYTF | TGTGCCAGCAGCCTACCCCGGACTTTCCCCGGCGGCTATGGCTACACCTTC
TRBJ2-3 | . | TRBV29-1 | . | CSVRTSINTDTQYF | TGCAGCGTCCGTACTAGCATAAACACAGATACGCAGTATTTT
TRBJ1-4 | . | TRBV11-2 | TRBD1 | CASSSDRGRGEKLFF | TGTGCCAGCAGCAGTGACAGGGGGCGCGGTGAAAAACTGTTTTTT
TRBJ2-7 | . | TRBV27 | . | CASSLQGSSYEQYF | TGTGCCAGCAGTTTACAGGGTAGCTCCTACGAGCAGTACTTC
TRBJ2-3 | . | TRBV4-2 | TRBD2 | CASSLGATAGGKDTQYF | TGTGCCAGCAGCCTCGGGGCTACAGCGGGAGGAAAAGATACGCAGTATTTT
TRBJ2-7 | . | TRBV5-4 | . | CASSLSPTTIYEQYF | TGTGCCAGCAGCTTGTCTCCCACCACTATCTACGAGCAGTACTTC
TRBJ1-2 | . | TRBV28 | TRBD1 | CASSLPLTGWSNYGYTF | TGTGCCAGCAGTTTACCCTTGACAGGGTGGTCGAACTATGGCTACACCTTC
TRBJ1-1 | . | TRBV5-8 | . | CASSSTLNTEAFF | TGTGCCAGCAGCTCGACATTGAACACTGAAGCTTTCTTT
TRBJ1-1 | . | TRBV7-8 | . | CASVNTGYTEAFF | TGTGCCAGCGTCAATACAGGTTACACTGAAGCTTTCTTT
TRBJ1-1 | . | TRBV6-5 | . | CASSFGQRNTEAFF | TGTGCCAGCAGTTTTGGACAACGCAACACTGAAGCTTTCTTT
TRBJ2-7 | once | TRBV28 | TRBD2 | CASSSPRLAATYEQYF | TGTGCCAGCAGCTCTCCCAGACTAGCGGCTACCTACGAGCAGTACTTC
TRBJ1-1 | . | TRBV18 | . | CASSRRFDSLNTEAFF | TGTGCCAGCTCACGACGTTTCGACAGTTTGAACACTGAAGCTTTCTTT
TRBJ2-2 | once | TRBV10-2 | . | CASQGGASPGELFF | TGCGCCAGCCAAGGGGGGGCGAGCCCCGGGGAGCTGTTTTTT
TRBJ2-7 | . | TRBV27 | . | CASSRSNSYEQYF | TGTGCCAGCAGTCGCTCGAACTCGTACGAGCAGTACTTC